This T cell receptor (beta chain) was captured by sequencing in a study of hypomethylating agent response in myelodysplastic syndrome (dated by TCRdb to about 2021). About the investigation overall: Patients were treated with the hypomethylating agents azacitidine (about 75% of the 11) or decitabine (3 of 11). The cohort was composed of 9 or 10 male and a couple of female myelodysplastic syndrome patients. TET2 was the most frequent mutation, present in about 50% of the 11 patients. About 6 patients responded with complete response or hematologic improvement, and a few patients were non-responders. Response was defined as complete response or hematologic improvement, and patients meeting neither criterion were classed as non-responders. On average the patients were about 70 +/- 6 years old, and a diploid cytogenetic profile was seen most often.

Libraries came from the immunoSEQ multiplex PCR assay. Sequencing was run at survey resolution with two replicates of approximately 200 ng each, for a total of approximately 400 ng of DNA per sample. Rearranged TCRB sequences in genomic DNA were detected with the hsTCRB kit using multiplex PCR primers targeting V and J genes. The CDR3 region was amplified in a first PCR of around 34 cycles using the QIAGEN Multiplex PCR Kit. A roughly 8-cycle second PCR added sample barcodes and Illumina adapters to each replicate. Pooled libraries were quantified with a QuantStudio 6 and the KAPA library quantification kit. Approximately 16 pM of pooled libraries was sequenced on an Illumina MiSeq using 156-cycle single-end reads plus a 15-cycle index read. The study's own analysis went as follows. Of around 170,000 unique clonotypes, less than 2% were flagged by VDJdb annotation as previously reported viral-epitope-specific clonotypes. Raw reads were processed into normalized, annotated TCRB repertoires with the immunoSEQ Data Assistant and immunoSEQ Analyzer. Clonotype analysis used the immunarch R package version 0.6.5 and BioAnalyzer. Every repertoire was downsampled to the clone count of the smallest repertoire before richness was estimated. Clonotypes were sorted into expanded, contracted or novel categories with Fisher's exact tests, where novel meant the clonotype had zero frequency before treatment. Significantly changed CDR3 beta sequences were clustered with GLIPH2 using simulation_depth=1000 and kmer_min_depth=3, and CDR3s shorter than five residues were excluded. TCRdb obtained this table from immuneACCESS and retained in-frame rearrangements with V and J assigned. These tables miss some clones; where compared with another copy, unresolved V genes account for less than half of the shortfall, and the remainder is unexplained. V and J calls and clone size are copied from that table; D and trimming were computed from the DNA. For this sample the table gives about 4,400 clones, of which 80% to 85% were detected only once. Around a sixth of the sample is taken by the ten largest.

Comments on this clone: Its antigen remains undetermined. Base quality data are lacking; no much larger clone is found one base away.

Bulk bone marrow was analyzed without sorting T-cell subsets. TCR beta CDR3 regions were immunosequenced from bone marrow of approximately ten myelodysplastic syndrome patients before and after hypomethylating agent therapy. To track the repertoire longitudinally, every patient provided one baseline bone marrow along with two to three bone marrows taken at different post-treatment timepoints. Genomic DNA was extracted from whole bone marrow, and quality was checked by TapeStation, NanoDrop OneC and PicoGreen assays. Study-level results and caveats: Possible recognition of novel MDS antigens by the shared GLIPH2 clusters was not confirmed, and experimental validation of that possible recognition is needed. No significant change in richness, rarefaction diversity or clonality was detected after hypomethylating agent treatment, either across all patients or within response groups. Only about a dozen patients were analyzed, making the cohort small. Age matching of healthy control donors to MDS patients was not performed, and the MDS versus healthy comparison could have been impacted by this lack of age matching. Novel clonotypes appeared more often in responders, whereas non-responders had more contracted clonotypes after treatment.

The source is a human donor with myelodysplastic syndrome. The sequencing used bone marrow, collected before or after starting hypomethylating agent treatment for myelodysplastic syndrome (not recorded which).

The CDR3 amino acid sequence is: CASSLSGGYGYTF. DNA sequence: TGTGCCAGCAGTTTATCAGGGGGCTATGGCTACACCTTC. The chain links TRBV27 with TRBJ1-2; the D gene is perhaps TRBD1, from 6 matching bases. CDR1 MNHEY and CDR2 SMNVEV were looked up in the germline V gene (reference sequence). At the junction V is shortened by 0 bases and J by 4 bases, with 6 bases in between. Taken from cysteine to phenylalanine, the CDR3 has 13 residues. Here the CDR3 DNA is all that survives: 39 bases in frame from base 1.